Reported below is one TCR beta chain. What it binds is unknown. Autoimmune disease history or systemic immunosuppression led to patient exclusion. This sample stems from a study of OX40 agonist ivuxolimab in advanced cancers. Study as a whole: An agonistic anti-OX40 (CD134) antibody, ivuxolimab, was used to treat the patients. Findings of the study overall: In the 0.1 to 3.0 mg/kg range, CD4+ and CD8+ blood T cells had expanded clonally by week 6. Among T cells, CD8+ cells averaged more expanded clones than CD4+ cells.

TCRdb's table, derived via immunoSEQ multiplex PCR, lists solely in-frame clones and lacks some. Of some 94,000 clones listed, under 95% are singletons. This CDR3 has 13 residues. CDR1 is MDHEN and CDR2 is SYDVKM in the germline V gene. The V segment lost 8 bases and the J segment 3 bases; nucleotides outside the gene matches: 2. This clonotype originated in an adult with an advanced solid tumor such as melanoma, head and neck, liver or kidney cancer. The sequenced sample was CD4+ or CD8+ T cells sorted from blood, obtained in a trial of the OX40 agonist ivuxolimab. The V call is TRBV28, the J call TRBJ1-1; 11 nucleotides agree with TRBD1. Written as DNA, the CDR3 is TGTGCCAGCCCGGGACAGGGGGACACTGAAGCTTTCTTT. Its translation: CASPGQGDTEAFF.